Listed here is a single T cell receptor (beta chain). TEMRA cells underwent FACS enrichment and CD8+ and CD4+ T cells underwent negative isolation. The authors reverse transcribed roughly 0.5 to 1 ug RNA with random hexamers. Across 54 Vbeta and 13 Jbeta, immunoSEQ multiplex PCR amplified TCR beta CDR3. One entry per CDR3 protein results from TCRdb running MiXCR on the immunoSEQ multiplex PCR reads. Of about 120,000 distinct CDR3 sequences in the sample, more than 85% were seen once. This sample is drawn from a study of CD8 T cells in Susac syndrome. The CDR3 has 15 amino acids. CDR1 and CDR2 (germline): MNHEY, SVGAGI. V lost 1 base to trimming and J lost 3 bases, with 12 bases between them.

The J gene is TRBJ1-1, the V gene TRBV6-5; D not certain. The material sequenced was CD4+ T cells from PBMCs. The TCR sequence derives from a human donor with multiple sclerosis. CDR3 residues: CASSYLSGGHTEAFF. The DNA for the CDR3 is TGTGCCAGCAGTTACTTGTCGGGTGGGCACACTGAAGCTTTCTTT.